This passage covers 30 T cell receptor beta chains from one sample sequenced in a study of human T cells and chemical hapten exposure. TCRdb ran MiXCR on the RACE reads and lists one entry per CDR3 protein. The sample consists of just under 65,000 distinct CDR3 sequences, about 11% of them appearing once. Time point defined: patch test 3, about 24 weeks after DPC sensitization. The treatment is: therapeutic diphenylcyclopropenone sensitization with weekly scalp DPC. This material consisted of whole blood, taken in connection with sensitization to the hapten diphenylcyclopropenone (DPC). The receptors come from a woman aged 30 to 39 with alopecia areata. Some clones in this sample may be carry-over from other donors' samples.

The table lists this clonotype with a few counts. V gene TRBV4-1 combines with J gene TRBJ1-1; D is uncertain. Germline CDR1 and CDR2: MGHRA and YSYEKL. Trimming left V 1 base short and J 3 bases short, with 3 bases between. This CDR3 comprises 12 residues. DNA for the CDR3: TGCGCCAGCAGCCAAGGGGACACTGAAGCTTTCTTT. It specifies CASSQGDTEAFF.

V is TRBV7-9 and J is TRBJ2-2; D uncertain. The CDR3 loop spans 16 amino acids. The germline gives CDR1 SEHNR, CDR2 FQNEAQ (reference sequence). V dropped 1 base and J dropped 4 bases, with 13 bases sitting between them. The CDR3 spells CASSLDGGTFTGELFF. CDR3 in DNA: TGTGCCAGCAGCTTAGATGGCGGCACTTTCACCGGGGAGCTGTTTTTT.

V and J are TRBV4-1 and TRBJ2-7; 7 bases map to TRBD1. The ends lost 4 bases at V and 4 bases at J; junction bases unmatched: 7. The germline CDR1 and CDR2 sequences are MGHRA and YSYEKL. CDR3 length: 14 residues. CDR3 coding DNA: TGCGCCAGCAGCCTCCGGGACAGAGATTACGAGCAGTACTTC. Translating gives CASSLRDRDYEQYF.

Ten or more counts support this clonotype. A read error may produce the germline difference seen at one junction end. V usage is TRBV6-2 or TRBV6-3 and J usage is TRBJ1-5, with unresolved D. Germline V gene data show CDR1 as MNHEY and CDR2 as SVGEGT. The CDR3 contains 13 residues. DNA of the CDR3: TGTGCCAGCAGCTACTATAGCAATCAGCCCCAGCATTTT. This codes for CASSYYSNQPQHF.

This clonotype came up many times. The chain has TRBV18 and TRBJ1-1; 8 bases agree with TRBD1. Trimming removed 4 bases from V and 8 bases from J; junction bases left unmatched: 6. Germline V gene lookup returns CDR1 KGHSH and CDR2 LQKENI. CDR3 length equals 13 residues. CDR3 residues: CASSHNRGKEAFF. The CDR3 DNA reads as TGTGCCAGCTCACACAACAGGGGGAAAGAAGCTTTCTTT.

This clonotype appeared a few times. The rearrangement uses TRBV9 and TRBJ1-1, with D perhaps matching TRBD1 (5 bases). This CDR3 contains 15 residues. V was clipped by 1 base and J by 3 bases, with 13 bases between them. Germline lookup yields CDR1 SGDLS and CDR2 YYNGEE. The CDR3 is CASSVTIGADTEAFF. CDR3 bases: TGTGCCAGCAGCGTAACAATCGGGGCTGACACTGAAGCTTTCTTT.

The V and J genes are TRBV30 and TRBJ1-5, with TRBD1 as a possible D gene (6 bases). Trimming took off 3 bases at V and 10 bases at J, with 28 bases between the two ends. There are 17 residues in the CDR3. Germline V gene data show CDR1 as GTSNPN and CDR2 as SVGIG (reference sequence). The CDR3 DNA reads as TGTGCCTGGAGGCTCCCTCGGGGGGCGCGGGGCAAAGGTCCCCAGCATTTT. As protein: CAWRLPRGARGKGPQHF. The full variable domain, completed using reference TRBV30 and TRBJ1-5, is SQTIHQWPATLVQPVGSPLSLECTVEGTSNPNLYWYRQAAGRGLQLLFYSVGIGQISSEVPQNLSASRPQDRQFILSSKKLLLSDSGFYLCAWRLPRGARGKGPQHFGDGTRLSIL.

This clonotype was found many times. Here the CDR3 reads CASSFTGGSAETQYF. CDR3 DNA sequence: TGTGCCAGCAGCTTTACGGGGGGGTCCGCAGAGACCCAGTACTTC. V gene TRBV7-2 combines with J gene TRBJ2-5; 8 nucleotides match TRBD2. Per the germline V gene, CDR1 is SGHTA and CDR2 is FQGNSA. The trim removed 3 bases at V and 4 bases at J, leaving 7 bases unmatched. The CDR3 is 15 amino acids.

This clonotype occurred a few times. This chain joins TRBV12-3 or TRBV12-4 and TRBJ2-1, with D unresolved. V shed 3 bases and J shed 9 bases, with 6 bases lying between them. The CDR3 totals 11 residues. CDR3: CASSFVGEQFF. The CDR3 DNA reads TGTGCCAGCAGTTTTGTGGGTGAGCAGTTCTTC.

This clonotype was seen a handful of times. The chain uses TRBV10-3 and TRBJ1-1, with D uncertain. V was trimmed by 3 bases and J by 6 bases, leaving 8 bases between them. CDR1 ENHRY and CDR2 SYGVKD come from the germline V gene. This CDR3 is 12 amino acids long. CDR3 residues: CAISERWSEAFF. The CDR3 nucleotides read TGTGCCATCAGTGAACGATGGTCTGAAGCTTTCTTT.

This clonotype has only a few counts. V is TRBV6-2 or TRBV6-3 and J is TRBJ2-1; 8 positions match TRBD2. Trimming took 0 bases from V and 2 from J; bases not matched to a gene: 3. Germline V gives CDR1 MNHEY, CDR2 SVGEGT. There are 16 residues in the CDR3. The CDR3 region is CASSYSTAGAYNEQFF. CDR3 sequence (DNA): TGTGCCAGCAGTTACTCTACAGCGGGGGCCTACAATGAGCAGTTCTTC.

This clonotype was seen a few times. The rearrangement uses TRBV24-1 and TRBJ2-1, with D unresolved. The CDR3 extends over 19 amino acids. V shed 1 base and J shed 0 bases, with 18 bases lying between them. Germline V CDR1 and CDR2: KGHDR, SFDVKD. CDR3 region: CATSDFDPGRPISYNEQFF. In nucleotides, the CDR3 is TGTGCCACCAGTGATTTTGACCCGGGTCGGCCAATCTCCTACAATGAGCAGTTCTTC.

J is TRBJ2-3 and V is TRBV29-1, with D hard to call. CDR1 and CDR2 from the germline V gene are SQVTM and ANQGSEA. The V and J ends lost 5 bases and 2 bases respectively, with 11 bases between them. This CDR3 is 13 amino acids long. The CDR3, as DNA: TGCAGCGTTAGGCGTGGGAACACAGATACGCAGTATTTT. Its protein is CSVRRGNTDTQYF.

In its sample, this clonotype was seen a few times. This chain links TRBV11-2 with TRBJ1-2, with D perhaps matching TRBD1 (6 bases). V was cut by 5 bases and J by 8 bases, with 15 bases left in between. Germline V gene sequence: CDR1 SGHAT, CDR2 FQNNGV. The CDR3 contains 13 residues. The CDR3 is CASSPDRLRGYTF. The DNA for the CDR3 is TGTGCCAGCAGCCCCGACAGGTTGAGGGGCTACACCTTC.

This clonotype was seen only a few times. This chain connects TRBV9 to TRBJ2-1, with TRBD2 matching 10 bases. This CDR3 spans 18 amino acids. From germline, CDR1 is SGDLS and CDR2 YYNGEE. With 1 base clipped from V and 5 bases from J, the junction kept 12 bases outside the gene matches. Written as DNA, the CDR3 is TGTGCCAGCAGCGTATCGGCCCTAGCGGGGGACTTTAACAATGAGCAGTTCTTC. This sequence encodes CASSVSALAGDFNNEQFF. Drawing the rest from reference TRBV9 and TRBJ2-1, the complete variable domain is DSGVTQTPKHLITATGQRVTLRCSPRSGDLSVYWYQQSLDQGLQFLIQYYNGEERAKGNILERFSAQQFPDLHSELNLSSLELGDSALYFCASSVSALAGDFNNEQFFGPGTRLTVL.

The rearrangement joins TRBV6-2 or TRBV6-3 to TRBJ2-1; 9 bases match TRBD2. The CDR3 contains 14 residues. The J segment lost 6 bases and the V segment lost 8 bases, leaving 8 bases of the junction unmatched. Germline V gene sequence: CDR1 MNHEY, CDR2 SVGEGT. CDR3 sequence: CASDAGTSSNEQFF. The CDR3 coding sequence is TGTGCCAGCGATGCCGGGACTAGCAGCAATGAGCAGTTCTTC.

For the CDR3, the DNA is TGTGCCAGCAGTTCCGAGGGACAGGGGGTCGGAGGGAATAATTCACCCCTCCACTTT. It yields the protein CASSSEGQGVGGNNSPLHF. This chain uses TRBV6-6 with TRBJ1-6; TRBD1 matches at 11 bases. Germline CDR1 is MNHNY and CDR2 is SVGAGI (reference sequence). The CDR3 has 19 amino acids. V dropped 4 bases and J dropped 5; count of bases not matched to a gene: 13.

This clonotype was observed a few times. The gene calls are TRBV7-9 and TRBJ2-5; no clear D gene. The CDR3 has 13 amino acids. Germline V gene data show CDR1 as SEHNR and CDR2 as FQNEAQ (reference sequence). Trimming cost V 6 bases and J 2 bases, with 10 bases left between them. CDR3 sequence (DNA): TGTGCCAGCAGGAGAGGAGCTCAAGAGACCCAGTACTTC. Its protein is CASRRGAQETQYF.

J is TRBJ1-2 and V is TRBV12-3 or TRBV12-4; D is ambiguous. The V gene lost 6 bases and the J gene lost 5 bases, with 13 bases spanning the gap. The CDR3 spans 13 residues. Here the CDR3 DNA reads TGTGCCAGCAGCTCTGGACGGATATATGGCTACACCTTC. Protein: CASSSGRIYGYTF.

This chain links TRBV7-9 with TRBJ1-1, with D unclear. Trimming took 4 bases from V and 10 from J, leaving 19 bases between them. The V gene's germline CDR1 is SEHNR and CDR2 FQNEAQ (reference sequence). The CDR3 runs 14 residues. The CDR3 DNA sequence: TGTGCCAGCAGCTCCAAACTTCGGAACGACCTAGCTTTCTTT. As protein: CASSSKLRNDLAFF.

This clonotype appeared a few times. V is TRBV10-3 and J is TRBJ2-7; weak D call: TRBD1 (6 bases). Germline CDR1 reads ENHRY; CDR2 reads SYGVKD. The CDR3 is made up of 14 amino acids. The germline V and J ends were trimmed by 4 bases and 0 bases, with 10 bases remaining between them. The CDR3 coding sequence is TGTGCCATCAGTGTTGGACAGCTCTCCTACGAGCAGTACTTC. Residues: CAISVGQLSYEQYF.

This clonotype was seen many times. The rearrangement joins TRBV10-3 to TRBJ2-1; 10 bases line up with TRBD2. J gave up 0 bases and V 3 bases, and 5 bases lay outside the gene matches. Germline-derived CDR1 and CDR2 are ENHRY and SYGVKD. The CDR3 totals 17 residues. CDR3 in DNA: TGTGCCATCAGTGAACGGACTAGCGGCGGCTCCTACAATGAGCAGTTCTTC. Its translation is CAISERTSGGSYNEQFF.

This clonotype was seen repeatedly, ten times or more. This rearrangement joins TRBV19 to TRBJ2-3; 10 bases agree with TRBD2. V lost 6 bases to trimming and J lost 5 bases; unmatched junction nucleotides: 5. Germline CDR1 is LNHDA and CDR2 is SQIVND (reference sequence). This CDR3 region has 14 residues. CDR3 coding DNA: TGTGCCAGTAGCCTAGCGGGAGTTAGAGATACGCAGTATTTT. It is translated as CASSLAGVRDTQYF.

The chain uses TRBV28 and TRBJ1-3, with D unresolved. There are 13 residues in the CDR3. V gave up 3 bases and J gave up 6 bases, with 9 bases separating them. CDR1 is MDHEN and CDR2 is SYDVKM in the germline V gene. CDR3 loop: CASSLTGENTIYF. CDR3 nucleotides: TGTGCCAGCAGTTTGACCGGGGAAAACACCATATATTTT.

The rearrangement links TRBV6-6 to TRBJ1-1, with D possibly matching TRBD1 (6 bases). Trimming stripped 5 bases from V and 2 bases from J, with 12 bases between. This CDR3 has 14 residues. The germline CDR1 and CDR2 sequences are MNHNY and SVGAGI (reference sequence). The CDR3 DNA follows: TGTGCCAGCAGTCAGGGGCTGCAAAACACTGAAGCTTTCTTT. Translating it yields CASSQGLQNTEAFF.

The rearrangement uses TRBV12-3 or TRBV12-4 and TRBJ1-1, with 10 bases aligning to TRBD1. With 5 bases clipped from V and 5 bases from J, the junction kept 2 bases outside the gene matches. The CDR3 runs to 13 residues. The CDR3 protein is CASSRTGGTEAFF. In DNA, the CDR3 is TGTGCCAGCAGTCGGACAGGGGGGACTGAAGCTTTCTTT.

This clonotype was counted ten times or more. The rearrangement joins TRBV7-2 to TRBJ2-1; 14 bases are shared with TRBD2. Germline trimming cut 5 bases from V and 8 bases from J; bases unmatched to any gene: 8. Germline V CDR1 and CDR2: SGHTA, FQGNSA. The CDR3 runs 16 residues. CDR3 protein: CASSPGLAGVGYEQFF. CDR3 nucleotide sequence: TGTGCCAGCAGCCCGGGACTAGCGGGAGTTGGTTATGAGCAGTTCTTC.

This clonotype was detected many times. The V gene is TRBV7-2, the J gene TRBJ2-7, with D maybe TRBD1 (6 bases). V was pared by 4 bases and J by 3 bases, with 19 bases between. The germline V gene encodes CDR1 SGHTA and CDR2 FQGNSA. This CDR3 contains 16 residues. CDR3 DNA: TGTGCCAGCAGCTGGGGGCGGACCGACCTTAACTACGAGCAGTACTTC. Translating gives CASSWGRTDLNYEQYF.

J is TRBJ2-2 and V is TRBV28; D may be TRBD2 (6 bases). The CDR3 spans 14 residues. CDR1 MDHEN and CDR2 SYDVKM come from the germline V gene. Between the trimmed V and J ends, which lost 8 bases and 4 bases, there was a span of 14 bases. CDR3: CASRLGGFTGELFF. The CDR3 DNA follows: TGTGCCAGCCGCTTAGGAGGGTTCACCGGGGAGCTGTTTTTT.

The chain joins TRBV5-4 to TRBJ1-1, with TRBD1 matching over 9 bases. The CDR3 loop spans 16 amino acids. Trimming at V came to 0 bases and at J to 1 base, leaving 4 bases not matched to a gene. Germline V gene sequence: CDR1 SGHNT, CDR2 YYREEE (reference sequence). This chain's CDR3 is CASSLGGQGRNTEAFF. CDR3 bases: TGTGCCAGCAGCTTGGGGGGACAGGGTAGGAACACTGAAGCTTTCTTT.